The clone carrying this TCR beta chain turned up a few times. The antigen remains undetermined. The V and J ends lost 4 bases and 1 base, in that order; junction bases with no gene match: 6. There are 16 residues in the CDR3. The germline CDR1 and CDR2 sequences are SEHNR and FQNEAQ (reference sequence). Using immunoSEQ multiplex PCR, the repertoire was profiled, and TCRdb retains in-frame clones only, with some absent. The sample records around 340,000 clones, over 90% being singletons. This specimen belongs to a study of brain T cells in children with intractable seizures. Regarding the study as a whole: Viral specificity was inferred only from CDR3 similarity; HCMV serostatus was unknown. Pre- and post-surgery blood differed in depth, so pre-surgery absences may be undersampling.

Time point defined: blood from clinic visit 5 months post-surgery; TSC patient then seizure free. Surgery cases with the highest brain T cell transcript signatures were chosen for sequencing. Before surgery, patients took at least one anti-epileptic drug. This specimen was peripheral blood, taken less than 6 months after surgery. This chain joins TRBV7-9 and TRBJ2-5, with TRBD1 matching over 10 bases. This TCR derives from a boy under three years old with tuberous sclerosis and intractable seizures. The CDR3 nucleotides read TGTGCCAGCAGCTCCCGGGACAGGGGCCTCCAAGAGACCCAGTACTTC. It translates to CASSSRDRGLQETQYF.